This T cell receptor (beta chain) emerged from a study of blood T cell repertoires in COVID-19. Study-level information: Spain, Italy and the United States supplied samples that represented acute and convalescent COVID-19. Sources were T cells, B-cell-depleted T cells, or PBMCs; the material itself was cDNA or gDNA.

Germline CDR1 reads SGHRS; CDR2 reads YFSETQ. Trimming took 3 bases from V and 6 from J; bases not matched to a gene: 3. The CDR3 is 13 residues long. Original processing methods: Counts of nucleated cells, estimated from reference gene primer amplification, were obtained. The protocol was immunoSEQ multiplex PCR, while the TCRdb copy is restricted to in-frame clones and leaves out a portion. The D gene and trimming were derived from the DNA, and the V and J assignments and clone size from that table. The profile shows about 180,000 clones, 80% to 90% of them singletons. This chain uses TRBV5-1 with TRBJ1-5, with 7 bases identical to TRBD1. The receptor was isolated from a man aged 18 to 29 who had recovered from COVID-19. Sequences were obtained from peripheral blood. The CDR3 reads CASSSDRFQPQHF. CDR3 sequence (DNA): TGCGCCAGCAGCTCGGACAGGTTTCAGCCCCAGCATTTT.